The entry below describes one TCR beta chain. It lacks a known antigen. Within one base of it there is no much larger clone, and no base qualities were kept. The data stem from a study of blood T cell repertoires in COVID-19 (dated by TCRdb to the early 2020s). At the level of the whole study: The collaborator samples originated in the United States, Italy and Spain and spanned the acute and convalescent phases of COVID-19. The prospective study material was composed of cDNA or gDNA derived from T cells, B-cell-depleted T cells, or PBMCs. Subjects who had been exposed to COVID-19, were actively infected with it, or had recovered from it provided the deeply sampled blood TCRbeta repertoires that made up the dataset. A freely available public database, intended as a resource for researchers studying the immune response to SARS-CoV-2, is where the repertoires were released. Samples came from the ongoing ImmuneRACE study (first 160 participants) plus 1,254 subjects from 6 global collaborators. A de-identified subject ID, COVID-19 status, age in years and sex were almost always included in the sample metadata. Where available, HLA class I and class II types were obtained from metadata supplied by the sample provider rather than from assay-based typing. General conclusions and limits of the study: The quantity of clinical and demographic metadata differed by source and by participant and was supplied without curation.

The collaborating institutions used their own protocols to collect whole blood in K2EDTA tubes. For TCRbeta analysis, collaborator samples were shipped as frozen whole blood, as isolated PBMCs, or as DNA extracted from either sample type. The immunoSEQ Assay, a bias-controlled multiplex PCR, was used to amplify TCRbeta CDR3 regions from genomic DNA. In the original analysis: The number of nucleated cells in each sample was estimated by amplification of reference gene primers within the assay. To quantify the absolute abundance of each unique TCRbeta CDR3 rearrangement, sequence reads were collapsed and filtered. For each sample, productive Simpson clonality was calculated by taking the square root of Simpson's diversity index across productive rearrangements. TCRdb obtained this table from immuneACCESS and retained in-frame rearrangements with V and J assigned. These tables miss some clones; where compared with another copy, unresolved V genes account for less than half of the shortfall, and the remainder is unexplained. Clonal size and the V and J genes are those of that table, whereas D and trimming came from the DNA. The sample includes some 150,000 clones, with 87% observed a single time. The leading ten clones occupy around 4.6% of the sample.

The sequencing sample was made of peripheral blood. The TCR was taken from a woman aged 60 to 75 with active or convalescent COVID-19.

Read as DNA, the sequence is TGTGCCAGCAGCGTAGGGCGGGACAGCAGCTCCTATAATTCACCCCTCCACTTT. The translation is CASSVGRDSSSYNSPLHF. The sequence joins TRBV9 to TRBJ1-6; TRBD1 lines up with 7 middle nucleotides. CDR3 length: 18 amino acids, cysteine to phenylalanine. This entry keeps only the CDR3 DNA: 54 bases, framed from base 1. CDR1 and CDR2, per the germline V gene, are SGDLS and YYNGEE. V loses 0 bases at its end and J loses 0 bases; junction bases beyond the gene matches: 6.